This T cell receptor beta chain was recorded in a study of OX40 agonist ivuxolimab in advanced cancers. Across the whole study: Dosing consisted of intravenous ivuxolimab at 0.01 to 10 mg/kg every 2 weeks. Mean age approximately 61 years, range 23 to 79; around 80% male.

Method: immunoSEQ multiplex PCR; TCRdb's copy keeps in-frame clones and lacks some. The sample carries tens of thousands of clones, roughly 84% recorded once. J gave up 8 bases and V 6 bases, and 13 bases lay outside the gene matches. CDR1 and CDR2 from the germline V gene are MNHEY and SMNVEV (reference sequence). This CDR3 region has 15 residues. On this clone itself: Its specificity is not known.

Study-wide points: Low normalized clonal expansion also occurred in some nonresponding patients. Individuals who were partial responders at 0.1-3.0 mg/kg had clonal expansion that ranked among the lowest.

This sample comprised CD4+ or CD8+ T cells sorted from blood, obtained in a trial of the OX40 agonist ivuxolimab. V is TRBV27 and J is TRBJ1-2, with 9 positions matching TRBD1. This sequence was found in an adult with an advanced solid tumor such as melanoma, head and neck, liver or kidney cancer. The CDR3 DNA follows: TGTGCCAGCAGCTTTCTACAGGGGGCAGCGCGAGGCTACACCTTC. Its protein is CASSFLQGAARGYTF.